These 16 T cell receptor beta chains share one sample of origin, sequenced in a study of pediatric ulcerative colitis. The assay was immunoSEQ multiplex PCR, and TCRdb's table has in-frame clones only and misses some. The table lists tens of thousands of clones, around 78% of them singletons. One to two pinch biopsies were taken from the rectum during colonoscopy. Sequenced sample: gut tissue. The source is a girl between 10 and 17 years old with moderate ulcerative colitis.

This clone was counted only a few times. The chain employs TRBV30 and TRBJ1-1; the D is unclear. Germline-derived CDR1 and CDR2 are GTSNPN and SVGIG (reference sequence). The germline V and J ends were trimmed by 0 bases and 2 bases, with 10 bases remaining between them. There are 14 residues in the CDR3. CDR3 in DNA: TGTGCCTGGAGTGTCCGACACACTAACACTGAAGCTTTCTTT. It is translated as CAWSVRHTNTEAFF.

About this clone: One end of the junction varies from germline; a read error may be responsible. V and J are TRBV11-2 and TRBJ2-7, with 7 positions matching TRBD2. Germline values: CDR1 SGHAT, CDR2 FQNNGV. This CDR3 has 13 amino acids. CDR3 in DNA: TGTGCCAGCAGCTTAGAGAGCCAGGGAGGGAGGAACTTC. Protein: CASSLESQGGRNF.

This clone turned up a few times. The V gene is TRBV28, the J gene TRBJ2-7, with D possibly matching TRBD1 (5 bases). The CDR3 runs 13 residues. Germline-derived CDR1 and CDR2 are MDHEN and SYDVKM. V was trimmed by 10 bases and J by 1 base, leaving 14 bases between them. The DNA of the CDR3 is TGTGCCAACGCAAAGCCAGGGTCCTACGAGCAGTACTTC. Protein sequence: CANAKPGSYEQYF.

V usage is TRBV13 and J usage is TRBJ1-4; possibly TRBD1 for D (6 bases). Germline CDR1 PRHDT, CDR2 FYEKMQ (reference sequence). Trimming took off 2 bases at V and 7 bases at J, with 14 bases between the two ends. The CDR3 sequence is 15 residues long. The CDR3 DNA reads TGTGCCAGCAGCTTAAGTGGCAGGGGCGGTGAAAAACTGTTTTTT. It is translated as CASSLSGRGGEKLFF.

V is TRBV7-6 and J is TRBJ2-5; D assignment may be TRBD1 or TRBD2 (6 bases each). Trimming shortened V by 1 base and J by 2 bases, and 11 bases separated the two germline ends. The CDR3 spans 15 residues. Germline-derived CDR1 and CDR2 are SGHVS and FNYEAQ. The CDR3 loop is CASSLGRGPQETQYF. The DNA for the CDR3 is TGTGCCAGCAGCTTAGGACGGGGGCCTCAAGAGACCCAGTACTTC.

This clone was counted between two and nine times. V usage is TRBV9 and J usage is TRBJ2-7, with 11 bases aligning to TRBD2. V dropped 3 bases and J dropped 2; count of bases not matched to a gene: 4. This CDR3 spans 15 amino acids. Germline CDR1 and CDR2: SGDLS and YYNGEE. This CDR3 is CASSESSGGTYEQYF. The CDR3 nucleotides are TGTGCCAGCAGCGAATCTAGCGGGGGGACCTACGAGCAGTACTTC.

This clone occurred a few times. Here the CDR3 DNA reads TGTGCCAGCAGTGCCTACGAGGGCAGAGGTTTCGTCTACACCTTC. It is translated as CASSAYEGRGFVYTF. J is TRBJ1-2 and V is TRBV25-1; D is unresolved. CDR3 length: 15 residues. The V gene's germline CDR1 is MGHDK and CDR2 SYGVNS. The V gene lost 4 bases and the J gene lost 10 bases, with 22 bases spanning the gap.

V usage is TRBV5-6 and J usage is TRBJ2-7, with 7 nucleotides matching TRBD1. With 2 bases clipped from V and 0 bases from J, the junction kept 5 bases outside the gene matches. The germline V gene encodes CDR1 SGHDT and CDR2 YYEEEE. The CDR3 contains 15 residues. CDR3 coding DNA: TGTGCCAGCAGCTTACCCGGGACAGACTCCTACGAGCAGTACTTC. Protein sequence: CASSLPGTDSYEQYF. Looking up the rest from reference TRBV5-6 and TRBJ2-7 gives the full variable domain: DAGVTQSPTHLIKTRGQQVTLRCSPKSGHDTVSWYQQALGQGPQFIFQYYEEEERQRGNFPDRFSGHQFPNYSSELNVNALLLGDSALYLCASSLPGTDSYEQYFGPGTRLTVT.

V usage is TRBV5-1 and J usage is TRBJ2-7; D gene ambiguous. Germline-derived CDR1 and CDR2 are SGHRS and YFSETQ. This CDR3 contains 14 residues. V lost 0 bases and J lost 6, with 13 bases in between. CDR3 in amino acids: CASSLALVVGEQYF. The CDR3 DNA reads TGCGCCAGCAGCTTGGCTTTAGTAGTGGGCGAGCAGTACTTC.

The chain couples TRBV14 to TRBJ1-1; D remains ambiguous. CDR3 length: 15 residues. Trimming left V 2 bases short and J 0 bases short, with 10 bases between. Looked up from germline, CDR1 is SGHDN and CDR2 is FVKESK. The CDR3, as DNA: TGTGCCAGCAGCCAAACCGGATACTTGAACACTGAAGCTTTCTTT. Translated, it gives CASSQTGYLNTEAFF.

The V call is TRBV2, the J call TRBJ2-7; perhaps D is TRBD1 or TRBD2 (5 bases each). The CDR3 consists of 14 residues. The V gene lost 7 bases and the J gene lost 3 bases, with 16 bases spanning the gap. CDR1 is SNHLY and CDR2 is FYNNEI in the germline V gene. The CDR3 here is CASTSNWDDYEQYF. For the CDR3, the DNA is TGTGCCAGCACCTCGAATTGGGACGACTACGAGCAGTACTTC.

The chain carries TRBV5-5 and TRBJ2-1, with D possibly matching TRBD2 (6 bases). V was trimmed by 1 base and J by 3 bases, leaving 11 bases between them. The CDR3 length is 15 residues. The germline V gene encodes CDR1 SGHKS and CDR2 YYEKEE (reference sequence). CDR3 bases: TGTGCCAGCAGCTTGTGGGGGGACTTCTACAATGAGCAGTTCTTC. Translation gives CASSLWGDFYNEQFF.

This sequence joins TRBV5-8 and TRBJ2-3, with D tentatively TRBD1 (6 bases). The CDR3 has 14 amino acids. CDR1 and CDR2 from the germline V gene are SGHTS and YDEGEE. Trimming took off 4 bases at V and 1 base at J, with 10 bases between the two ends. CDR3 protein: CASSPWTGTDTQYF. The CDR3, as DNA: TGTGCCAGCAGCCCTTGGACAGGCACAGATACGCAGTATTTT.

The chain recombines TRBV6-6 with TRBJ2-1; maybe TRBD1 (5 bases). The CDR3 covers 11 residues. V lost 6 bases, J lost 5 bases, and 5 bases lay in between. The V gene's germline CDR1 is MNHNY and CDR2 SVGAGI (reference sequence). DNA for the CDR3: TGTGCCAGCAGGACAGACAATGAGCAGTTCTTC. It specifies CASRTDNEQFF.

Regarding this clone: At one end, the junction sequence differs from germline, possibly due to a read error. The CDR3 DNA sequence: TGCGCCAGCAGCCGAATACAGGGGGGAACTGAAGTTTTCTTT. Protein product: CASSRIQGGTEVFF. The chain is built from TRBV4-1 and TRBJ1-1; the match to TRBD1 covers 8 bases. Germline V CDR1 and CDR2: MGHRA, YSYEKL. The CDR3 has 14 residues.

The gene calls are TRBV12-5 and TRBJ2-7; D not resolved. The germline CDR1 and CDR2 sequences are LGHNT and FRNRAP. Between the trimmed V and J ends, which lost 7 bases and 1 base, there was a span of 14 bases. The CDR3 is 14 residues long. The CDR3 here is CASVPMSDSYEQYF. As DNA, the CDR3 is TGTGCTAGTGTCCCGATGTCAGATTCCTACGAGCAGTACTTC.